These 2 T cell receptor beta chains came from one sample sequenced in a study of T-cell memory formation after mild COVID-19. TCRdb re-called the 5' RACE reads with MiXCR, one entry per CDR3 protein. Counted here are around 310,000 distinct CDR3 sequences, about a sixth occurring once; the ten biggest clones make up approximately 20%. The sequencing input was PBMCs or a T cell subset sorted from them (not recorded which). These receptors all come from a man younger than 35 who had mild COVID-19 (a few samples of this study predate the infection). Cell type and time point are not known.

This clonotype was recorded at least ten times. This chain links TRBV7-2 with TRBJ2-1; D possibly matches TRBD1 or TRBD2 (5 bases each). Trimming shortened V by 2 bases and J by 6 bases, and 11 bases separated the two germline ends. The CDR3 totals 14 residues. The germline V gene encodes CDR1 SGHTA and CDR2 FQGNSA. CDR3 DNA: TGTGCCAGCAGCTTACTCGGGGCCCTCAATGAGCAGTTCTTC. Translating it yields CASSLLGALNEQFF.

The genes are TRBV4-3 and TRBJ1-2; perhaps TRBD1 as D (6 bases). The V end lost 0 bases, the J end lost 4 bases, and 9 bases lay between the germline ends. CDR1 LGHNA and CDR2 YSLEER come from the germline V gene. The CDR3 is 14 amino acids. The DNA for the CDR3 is TGCGCCAGCAGCCAAGAAGAGGGGGGCTATGGCTACACCTTC. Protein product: CASSQEEGGYGYTF.